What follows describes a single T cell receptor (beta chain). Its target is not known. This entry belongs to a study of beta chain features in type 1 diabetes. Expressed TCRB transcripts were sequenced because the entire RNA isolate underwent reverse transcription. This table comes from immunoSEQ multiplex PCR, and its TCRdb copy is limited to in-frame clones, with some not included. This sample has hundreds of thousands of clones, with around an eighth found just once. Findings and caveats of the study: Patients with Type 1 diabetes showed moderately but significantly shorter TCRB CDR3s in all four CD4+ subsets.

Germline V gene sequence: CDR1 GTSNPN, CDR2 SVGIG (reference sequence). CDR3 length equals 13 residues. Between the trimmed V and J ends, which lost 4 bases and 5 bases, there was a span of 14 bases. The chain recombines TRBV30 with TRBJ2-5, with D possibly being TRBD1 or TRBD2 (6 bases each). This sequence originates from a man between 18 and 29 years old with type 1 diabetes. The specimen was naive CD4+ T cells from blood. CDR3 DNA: TGTGCCTGGAAACAGGGAGGAGGGGAGACCCAGTACTTC. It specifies CAWKQGGGETQYF. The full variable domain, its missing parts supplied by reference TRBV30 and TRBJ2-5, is SQTIHQWPATLVQPVGSPLSLECTVEGTSNPNLYWYRQAAGRGLQLLFYSVGIGQISSEVPQNLSASRPQDRQFILSSKKLLLSDSGFYLCAWKQGGGETQYFGPGTRLLVL.